The 5 T cell receptor beta chains reported below all come from one sample, sequenced in a study of tumor and adjacent non-tumor tissue in lung cancer. The library came from three nested PCR rounds adapted from ARM-PCR protocols. Each CDR3 protein gets one entry after TCRdb re-called the multiplex PCR reads with MiXCR. The table has approximately 150,000 distinct CDR3 sequences, around 61% seen once; the top ten hold 15% to 20%. This sample's RNA came from whole unsorted tissue. Sequenced: lung tumor tissue. The receptor set was obtained from a man aged 60-69 years with small cell lung cancer.

In regard to this clonotype: Given a much more abundant clone one base away, this may be a read error. The chain carries TRBV11-2 and TRBJ2-3; maybe TRBD2 (7 bases). Germline V lookup: CDR1 SGHAT, CDR2 FQNNGV. The V end was cut by 1 base, the J end by 4 bases, with 15 bases between. The CDR3 totals 16 residues. CDR3 sequence: CASSLVGGVPADTQYF. The CDR3 DNA sequence: TGTGCCAGCAGCTTAGTAGGGGGGGTGCCGGCAGATACGCAGTATTTT.

Regarding this clonotype: A read error may be the cause here, since a much bigger clone is one base away. This chain links TRBV6-5 with TRBJ2-1; TRBD2 agrees at 11 bases. V shed 8 bases, J shed 9 bases, and the junction held 15 bases outside the gene matches. There are 16 residues in the CDR3. Germline CDR1 is MNHEY and CDR2 is SVGAGI. The CDR3 spells CASCSLSGRAEGEQFF. CDR3 nucleotides: TGTGCCAGCTGTTCACTTAGCGGGAGGGCCGAGGGTGAGCAGTTCTTC.

V and J are TRBV20-1 and TRBJ1-1; tentative D call: TRBD1 (5 bases). The CDR3 has 13 residues. V lost 6 bases, J lost 4 bases, and 15 bases lay in between. The germline V gene has CDR1 DFQATT and CDR2 SNEGSKA (reference sequence). The CDR3 coding sequence is TGCAGTGCCCTAAGGGCAGGGCCCACTGAAGCTTTCTTT. As protein: CSALRAGPTEAFF.

As concerns this clonotype: This clone may be a read error of a much larger clone one base away. This chain joins TRBV20-1 and TRBJ2-3, with 7 bases lining up with TRBD2. J gave up 4 bases and V 5 bases, and 6 bases lay outside the gene matches. Germline assignment: CDR1 DFQATT and CDR2 SNEGSKA (reference sequence). The CDR3 spans 13 residues. CDR3 protein: CSAGSTSSDTQYF. CDR3 DNA: TGCAGTGCTGGATCGACTAGCTCAGATACGCAGTATTTT.

Concerning this clonotype: Its ends do not fully match the called genes, so a read error is possible. V usage is TRBV11-2 and J usage is TRBJ2-3; D remains unclear. Germline lookup yields CDR1 SGHAT and CDR2 FQNNGV. CDR3 size: 15 residues. The CDR3 region is CVSSLSRKGTDTQYF. CDR3 sequence (DNA): TGTGTCAGCAGCCTTAGCCGGAAGGGCACAGATACGCAGTATTTT. Full variable domain (remainder filled in from reference TRBV11-2 and TRBJ2-3): EAGVAQSPRYKIIEKRQSVAFWCNPISGHATLYWYQQILGQGPKLLIQFQNNGVVDDSQLPKDRFSAERLKGVDSTLKIQPAKLEDSAVYLCVSSLSRKGTDTQYFGPGTRLTVL.